This T cell receptor (beta chain) was identified during a study of blood T cell repertoires in COVID-19. Method: immunoSEQ multiplex PCR; TCRdb's copy keeps in-frame clones and lacks some. This repertoire shows under 350,000 clones, over 75% found once; its top ten account for roughly 7.8%. Sequenced input: peripheral blood. The sequence derives from a human donor in a cohort sampled during active COVID-19.

CDR3 in amino acids: CAINQDRDRRNTIYF. The CDR3 DNA sequence: TGTGCCATCAACCAAGACAGGGACAGAAGAAACACCATATATTTT. V and J are TRBV10-3 and TRBJ1-3, with 7 bases identical to TRBD1. Germline assignment: CDR1 ENHRY and CDR2 SYGVKD. The CDR3 spans 15 residues. V dropped 7 bases and J dropped 5; count of bases not matched to a gene: 11.